This entry lists 7 T cell receptor beta chains sequenced from one sample in a study of T cells after yellow fever vaccination. One entry per CDR3 protein, called by TCRdb with MiXCR from the 5' RACE reads. The table has about 340,000 distinct CDR3 sequences, under 15% seen once; the top ten hold roughly 3%. Sequencing was performed on CD4+ T cells sorted from PBMCs, taken 15 days after the yellow fever booster vaccination. The origin of the receptors is a man aged 18 to 29 who received the YFV17D yellow fever vaccine.

About this clonotype itself: This clone may be a read error of a much larger clone one base away. The rearrangement links TRBV29-1 to TRBJ2-6, with TRBD1 identical over 7 bases. The CDR3 runs 14 residues. Losses at the gene ends were 6 bases for V and 4 bases for J; bases not matched to a gene: 6. Germline V gene sequence: CDR1 SQVTM, CDR2 ANQGSEA. CDR3 in DNA: TGCAGCGTCCACGAAGGGGGCGGGGCCAACGTCCTGACTTTC. This encodes CSVHEGGGANVLTF. Full variable domain (remainder filled in from reference TRBV29-1 and TRBJ2-6): SAVISQKPSRDICQRGTSLTIQCQVDSQVTMMFWYRQQPGQSLTLIATANQGSEATYESGFVIDKFPISRPNLTFSTLTVSNMSPEDSSIYLCSVHEGGGANVLTFGAGSRLTVL.

The chain uses TRBV4-1 and TRBJ2-2; 9 bases map to TRBD2. The CDR3 covers 18 residues. With 4 bases clipped from V and 6 bases from J, the junction kept 15 bases outside the gene matches. The V gene's germline CDR1 is MGHRA and CDR2 YSYEKL. The CDR3 loop reads CASSPRWGGGAESGELFF. The CDR3 nucleotides are TGCGCCAGCAGCCCCCGTTGGGGCGGGGGGGCAGAGTCCGGGGAGCTGTTTTTT.

This chain connects TRBV6-2 or TRBV6-3 to TRBJ2-1; 7 nucleotides agree with TRBD2. Trimming took 8 bases from V and 7 from J; bases not matched to a gene: 17. The V gene's germline CDR1 is MNHEY and CDR2 SVGEGT. The CDR3 extends over 16 amino acids. The CDR3 spells CASGRRFSGAPNEQFF. The CDR3 DNA follows: TGTGCCAGCGGGCGCCGATTCAGCGGGGCGCCGAATGAGCAGTTCTTC.

This clonotype was observed many times. The chain recombines TRBV7-2 with TRBJ2-1; TRBD2 matches 14 bases. The CDR3 loop spans 16 amino acids. Germline trimming cut 1 base from V and 9 bases from J; bases unmatched to any gene: 5. Germline CDR1 and CDR2: SGHTA and FQGNSA. As DNA, the CDR3 is TGTGCCAGCAGCTTAGATGGACTAGCGGGGGGCAGTGAGCAGTTCTTC. Residues: CASSLDGLAGGSEQFF.

The chain combines TRBV5-1 with TRBJ2-3, with 11 bases identical to TRBD2. V lost 0 bases and J lost 4; bases outside the gene matches: 7. The CDR3 has 17 residues. CDR1 is SGHRS, CDR2 YFSETQ, per germline. The CDR3 DNA sequence: TGCGCCAGCAGCTTGGCTAGCGGGGGGAATAAAGCAGATACGCAGTATTTT. Its translation is CASSLASGGNKADTQYF. The complete variable domain, with remaining parts taken from reference TRBV5-1 and TRBJ2-3, reads KAGVTQTPRYLIKTRGQQVTLSCSPISGHRSVSWYQQTPGQGLQFLFEYFSETQRNKGNFPGRFSGRQFSNSRSEMNVSTLELGDSALYLCASSLASGGNKADTQYFGPGTRLTVL.

The table lists this clonotype with a few counts. This chain connects TRBV5-1 to TRBJ2-2; possible D gene TRBD2, 6 bases. Germline assignment: CDR1 SGHRS and CDR2 YFSETQ. The CDR3 sequence is 16 residues long. The V gene lost 2 bases and the J gene lost 5 bases, with 16 bases spanning the gap. In nucleotides, the CDR3 is TGCGCCAGCAGCTTCGGGGGACCCGAAGCTACCGGGGAGCTGTTTTTT. It codes for CASSFGGPEATGELFF.

The chain couples TRBV29-1 to TRBJ2-1; D is unresolved. CDR3 length: 8 residues. From germline, CDR1 is SQVTM and CDR2 ANQGSEA. V was cut by 7 bases and J by 9 bases, with 4 bases left in between. The CDR3 here is CSEGEQFF. In DNA, the CDR3 is TGCAGCGAGGGTGAGCAGTTCTTC.